Sequencing of this T cell receptor (beta chain) was carried out in a study of graft-versus-host responses after intestinal transplantation. Study-wide context: Isolated intestinal, liver-intestinal, or multivisceral transplants were what recipients had. All recipients got anti-thymocyte globulin induction, then tacrolimus and steroids for 2 to 4 years. Study-level results: Declines in HvG clones occurring early post-transplant were associated with peak circulating GvH clone levels. Recipient marrow contained GvH clones, some of which appeared first in ileum or blood.

Trimming shortened V by 4 bases and J by 9 bases, and 14 bases separated the two germline ends. Germline CDR1 and CDR2: SGHNT and YYREEE (reference sequence). The CDR3 has 14 residues. TCRdb's table, derived via immunoSEQ multiplex PCR, lists solely in-frame clones and lacks some. The table includes roughly 40,000 clones, over 85% detected once. A remark on this clone: What it binds is not known.

The V gene is TRBV5-4, the J gene TRBJ1-6, with D tentatively TRBD1 (6 bases). This specimen consisted of PBMCs, obtained 734 days after intestinal transplantation. The sequence was obtained from a human patient who received an intestinal transplant, so some T cells may come from the graft donor. CDR3 residues: CASSPTDRSSPLHF. CDR3 coding DNA: TGTGCCAGCAGCCCAACCGACAGGTCTTCACCCCTCCACTTT. Based on the CDR3 plus reference TRBV5-4 and TRBJ1-6, the full variable domain is ETGVTQSPTHLIKTRGQQVTLRCSSQSGHNTVSWYQQALGQGPQFIFQYYREEENGRGNFPPRFSGLQFPNYSSELNVNALELDDSALYLCASSPTDRSSPLHFGNGTRLTVT.